The sequence of this T cell receptor beta chain was determined in a study of T-cell reconstitution after alpha-beta-depleted transplantation in children (dated by TCRdb to the mid-2010s). About the full investigation: T-cell immune reconstitution after TCRalphabeta/CD19-depleted allogeneic hematopoietic cell transplantation in children was quantitatively tracked in the study by means of TCR repertoire profiling. General study outcomes and caveats: In some patients, the high TCRbeta diversity seen at day 60 was put down to recipient T cells and intrathymic progenitors that had survived conditioning. The apparently early recovery of alphabetaT-cell counts about two months after transplant reportedly depended on only several hundred rapidly expanded clones that came from non-depleted graft cells. The frequencies of hyperexpanded clones fell over the following months, and after one year, T-cell counts and TCRbeta diversity were mostly attributed to newly produced T cells.

To prepare the library, PCR was applied. Sequenced on an Illumina HiSeq 2500. TCR library preparation used molecular barcoding, with unique molecular identifiers applied to normalize quantification of the TCRbeta repertoire. TCRdb reprocessing: public reads trimmed at Q25 with fastp, clones called with MiXCR, in-frame beta chains kept. CDR3 protein sequences are deduplicated, and each keeps its most common genes and DNA. This sample lists more than 200,000 distinct CDR3 sequences; more than 20% were detected once. The ten largest clones represent about 4.8% of the sample. For this clonotype: The antigen this receptor binds is unknown. Nothing much larger sits one base from this clone, and base qualities are not available.

This specimen's treatment or condition label, per the study, means: allogeneic hematopoietic cell transplantation with graft depleted of TCRalphabeta T cells and CD19 B cells. TCRalphabeta/CD19-depleted allogeneic hematopoietic cell grafts were given to the transplant recipients, all of whom were children. The material was PBMCs, mostly from graft donor cells, obtained 360 days after TCRalphabeta/CD19-depleted stem cell transplant. This receptor was obtained from a female patient between 2 and 10 years old who had a stem cell transplant for congenital amegakaryocytic thrombocytopenia, so the T cells may come from the graft donor.

The DNA sequence is TGTGCCAGCACCTCAGCCACGAAACTAGCGTCCTACGAGCAGTACTTC. Its amino acids are CASTSATKLASYEQYF. The chain links TRBV28 with TRBJ2-7, with 7 bases in between that match TRBD2. Germline trimming: 7 bases from V, 1 base from J; junction bases outside gene matches: 13. Its CDR3 holds 16 amino acids, cysteine through phenylalanine. This entry keeps only the CDR3 DNA: 48 bases, framed from base 1. The germline V gene gives CDR1 as MDHEN and CDR2 as SYDVKM.